This record looks at one TCR beta chain sequence and its context. Its antigen is currently unknown. Using immunoSEQ multiplex PCR, the repertoire was profiled, and TCRdb retains in-frame clones only, with some absent. Altogether roughly 330,000 clones are present, around 90% being singletons, with the ten largest covering around 5.5%. This specimen belongs to a study of Ad26.COV2.S vaccination and SARS-CoV-2 variants. Study observations and caveats: Vaccinees showed greater spike-specific TCR breadth than placebo recipients. Spike-specific responses of CD8+ and CD4+ T cells were reported to display substantial breadth after vaccination.

The treatment: 15 to 20 received Ad26.COV2.S at low or high dose, single or two shots; about 5 received placebo; per-sample allocation not given. It was on day 63 after the first vaccine or placebo injection that samples were taken. This Boston cohort included adults aged 18-55 years. The germline gives CDR1 LGHNA, CDR2 YSLEER. Trimming removed 3 bases from V and 5 bases from J; junction bases left unmatched: 3. The CDR3 has 13 amino acids. This TCR came from a person aged 18 to 59 who received the Ad26.COV2.S COVID-19 vaccine or a placebo. The starting material was peripheral blood, obtained in a trial of Ad26.COV2.S vaccine versus placebo. This chain joins TRBV4-3 and TRBJ1-2; 7 nucleotides line up with TRBD1. The CDR3 region is CASSQDRRYGYTF. The CDR3 region has the DNA TGCGCCAGCAGCCAGGACAGGAGGTATGGCTACACCTTC.